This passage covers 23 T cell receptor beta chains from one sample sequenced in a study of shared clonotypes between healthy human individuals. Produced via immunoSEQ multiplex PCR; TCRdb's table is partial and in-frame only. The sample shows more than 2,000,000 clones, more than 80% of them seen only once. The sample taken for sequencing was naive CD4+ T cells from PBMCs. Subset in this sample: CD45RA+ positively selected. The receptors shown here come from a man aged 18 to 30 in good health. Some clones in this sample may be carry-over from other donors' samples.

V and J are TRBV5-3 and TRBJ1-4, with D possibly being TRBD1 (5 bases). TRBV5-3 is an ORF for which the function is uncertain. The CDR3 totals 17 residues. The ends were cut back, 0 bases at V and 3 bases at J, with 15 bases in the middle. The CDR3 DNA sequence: TGTGCCAGAAGCTTGGGACAGTCACCAGAAGCTAATGAAAAACTGTTTTTT. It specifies CARSLGQSPEANEKLFF.

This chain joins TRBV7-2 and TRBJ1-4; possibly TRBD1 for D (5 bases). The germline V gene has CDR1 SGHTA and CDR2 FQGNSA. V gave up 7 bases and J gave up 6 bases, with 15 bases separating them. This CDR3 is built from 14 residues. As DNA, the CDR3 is TGTGCCAGCACCCGAGGGACTCGGGATGAAAAACTGTTTTTT. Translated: CASTRGTRDEKLFF.

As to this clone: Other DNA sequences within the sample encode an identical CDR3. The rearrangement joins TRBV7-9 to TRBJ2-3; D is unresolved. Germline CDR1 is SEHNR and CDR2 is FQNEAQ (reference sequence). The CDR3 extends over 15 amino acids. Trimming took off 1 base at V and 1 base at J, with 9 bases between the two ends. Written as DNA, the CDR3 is TGTGCCAGCAGCTTAGGAGCTGGGGGCACAGATACGCAGTATTTT. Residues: CASSLGAGGTDTQYF.

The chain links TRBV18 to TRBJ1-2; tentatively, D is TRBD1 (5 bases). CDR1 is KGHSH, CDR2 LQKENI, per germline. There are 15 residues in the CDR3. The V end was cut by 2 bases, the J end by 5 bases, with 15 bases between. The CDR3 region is CASSPANSGGYGYTF. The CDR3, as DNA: TGTGCCAGCTCACCAGCAAACAGCGGGGGATATGGCTACACCTTC.

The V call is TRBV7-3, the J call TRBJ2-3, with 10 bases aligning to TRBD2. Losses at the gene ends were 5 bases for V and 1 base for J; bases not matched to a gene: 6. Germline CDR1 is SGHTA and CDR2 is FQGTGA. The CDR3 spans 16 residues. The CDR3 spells CASSRGTSAGTDTQYF. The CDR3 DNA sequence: TGTGCCAGCAGCCGAGGGACTAGCGCCGGCACAGATACGCAGTATTTT.

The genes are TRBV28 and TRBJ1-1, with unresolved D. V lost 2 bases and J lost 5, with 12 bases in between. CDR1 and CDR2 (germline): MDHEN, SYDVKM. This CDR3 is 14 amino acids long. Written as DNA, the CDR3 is TGTGCCAGCAGTTTAAGGGTGGGTATGACTGAAGCTTTCTTT. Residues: CASSLRVGMTEAFF.

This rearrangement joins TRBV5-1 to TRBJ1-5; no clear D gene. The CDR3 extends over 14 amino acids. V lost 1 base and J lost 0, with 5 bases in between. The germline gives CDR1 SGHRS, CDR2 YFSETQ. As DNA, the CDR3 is TGCGCCAGCAGCTTGTCGGGTAGCAATCAGCCCCAGCATTTT. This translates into CASSLSGSNQPQHF. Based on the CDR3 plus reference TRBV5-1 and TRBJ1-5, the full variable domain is KAGVTQTPRYLIKTRGQQVTLSCSPISGHRSVSWYQQTPGQGLQFLFEYFSETQRNKGNFPGRFSGRQFSNSRSEMNVSTLELGDSALYLCASSLSGSNQPQHFGDGTRLSIL.

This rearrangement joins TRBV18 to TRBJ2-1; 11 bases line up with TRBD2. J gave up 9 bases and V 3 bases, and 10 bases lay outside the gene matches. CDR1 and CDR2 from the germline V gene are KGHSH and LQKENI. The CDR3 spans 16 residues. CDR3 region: CASSPETSGTGGEQFF. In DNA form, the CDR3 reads TGTGCCAGCTCACCGGAGACTAGCGGGACGGGGGGTGAGCAGTTCTTC.

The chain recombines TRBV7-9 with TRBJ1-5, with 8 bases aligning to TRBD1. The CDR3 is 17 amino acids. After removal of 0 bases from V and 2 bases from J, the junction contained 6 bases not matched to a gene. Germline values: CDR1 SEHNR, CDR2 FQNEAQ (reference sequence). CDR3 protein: CASSLANYRGGNQPQHF. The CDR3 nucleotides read TGTGCCAGCAGCTTAGCGAATTACAGGGGGGGCAATCAGCCCCAGCATTTT.

DNA of the CDR3: TGCAGTGCTAGCGATCCCGAGACCCAGTACTTC. Its translation is CSASDPETQYF. The chain carries TRBV20-1 and TRBJ2-5; no clear D. V was trimmed by 3 bases and J by 5 bases, leaving 7 bases between them. CDR1 is DFQATT and CDR2 is SNEGSKA in the germline V gene (reference sequence). This CDR3 region has 11 residues.

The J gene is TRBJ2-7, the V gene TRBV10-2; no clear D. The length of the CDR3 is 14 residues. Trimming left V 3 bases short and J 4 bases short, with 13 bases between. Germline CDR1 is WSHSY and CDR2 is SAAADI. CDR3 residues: CASSDPPPAYEQYF. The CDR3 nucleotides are TGCGCCAGCAGTGACCCCCCCCCGGCTTACGAGCAGTACTTC.

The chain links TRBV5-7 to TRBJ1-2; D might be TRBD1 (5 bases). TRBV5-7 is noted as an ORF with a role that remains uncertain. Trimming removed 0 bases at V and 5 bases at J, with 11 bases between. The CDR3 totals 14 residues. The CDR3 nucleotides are TGTGCCAGCAGCTTGGAGGGACGGGGTTATGGCTACACCTTC. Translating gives CASSLEGRGYGYTF.

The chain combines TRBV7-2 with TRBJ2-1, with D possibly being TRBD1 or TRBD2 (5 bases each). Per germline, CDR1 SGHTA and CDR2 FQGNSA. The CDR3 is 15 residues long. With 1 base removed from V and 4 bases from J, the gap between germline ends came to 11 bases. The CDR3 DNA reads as TGTGCCAGCAGCTTAGGGGGGACCCTATACAATGAGCAGTTCTTC. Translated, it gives CASSLGGTLYNEQFF.

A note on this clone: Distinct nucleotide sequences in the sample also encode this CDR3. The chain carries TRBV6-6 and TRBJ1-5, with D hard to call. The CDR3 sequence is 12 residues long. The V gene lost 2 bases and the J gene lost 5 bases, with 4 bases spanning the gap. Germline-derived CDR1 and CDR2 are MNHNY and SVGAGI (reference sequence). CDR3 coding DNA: TGTGCCAGCAGTTACGGGGATCAGCCCCAGCATTTT. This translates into CASSYGDQPQHF.

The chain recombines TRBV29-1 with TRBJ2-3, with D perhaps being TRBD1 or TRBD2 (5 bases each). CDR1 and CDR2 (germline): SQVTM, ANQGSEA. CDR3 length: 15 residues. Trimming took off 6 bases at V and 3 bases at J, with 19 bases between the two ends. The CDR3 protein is CSVVRGEGRTDTQYF. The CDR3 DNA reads TGCAGCGTCGTCCGGGGAGAGGGGCGGACAGATACGCAGTATTTT.

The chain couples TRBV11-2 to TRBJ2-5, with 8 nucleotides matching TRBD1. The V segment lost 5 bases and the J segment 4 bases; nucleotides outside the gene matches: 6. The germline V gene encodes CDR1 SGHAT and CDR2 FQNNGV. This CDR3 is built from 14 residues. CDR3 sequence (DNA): TGTGCCAGCAGCAGCAGCAGGGGGCTAGAGACCCAGTACTTC. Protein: CASSSSRGLETQYF.

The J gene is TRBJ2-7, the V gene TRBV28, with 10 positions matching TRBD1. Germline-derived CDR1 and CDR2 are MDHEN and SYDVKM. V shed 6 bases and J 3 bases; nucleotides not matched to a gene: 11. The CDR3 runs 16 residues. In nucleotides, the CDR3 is TGTGCCAGCAGCCCATGGGGGACAGGGGTGCACTACGAGCAGTACTTC. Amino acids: CASSPWGTGVHYEQYF.

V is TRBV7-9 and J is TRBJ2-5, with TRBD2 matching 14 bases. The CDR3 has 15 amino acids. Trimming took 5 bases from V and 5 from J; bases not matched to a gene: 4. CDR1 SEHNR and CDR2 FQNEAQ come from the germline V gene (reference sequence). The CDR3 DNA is TGTGCCAGCAGCCGACTAGCGGGAGGGCGGGAGACCCAGTACTTC. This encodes CASSRLAGGRETQYF.

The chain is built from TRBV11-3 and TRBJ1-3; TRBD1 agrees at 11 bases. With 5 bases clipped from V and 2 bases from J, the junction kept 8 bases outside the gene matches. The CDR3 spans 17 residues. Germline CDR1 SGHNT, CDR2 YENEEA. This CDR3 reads CASSNPGQGGPGNTIYF. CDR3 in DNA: TGTGCCAGCAGCAACCCGGGACAGGGGGGGCCTGGAAACACCATATATTTT.

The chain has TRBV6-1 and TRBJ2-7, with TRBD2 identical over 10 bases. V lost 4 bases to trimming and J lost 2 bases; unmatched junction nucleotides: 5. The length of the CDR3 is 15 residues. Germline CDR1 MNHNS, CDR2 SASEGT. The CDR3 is CASSAGTSETYEQYF. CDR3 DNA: TGTGCCAGCAGTGCAGGGACTAGCGAAACCTACGAGCAGTACTTC.

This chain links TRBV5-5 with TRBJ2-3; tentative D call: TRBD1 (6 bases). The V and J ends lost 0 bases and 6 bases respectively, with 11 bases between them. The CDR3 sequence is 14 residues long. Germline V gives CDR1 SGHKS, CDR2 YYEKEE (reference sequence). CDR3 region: CASSLGRGFDTQYF. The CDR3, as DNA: TGTGCCAGCAGCTTGGGCAGGGGTTTCGATACGCAGTATTTT.

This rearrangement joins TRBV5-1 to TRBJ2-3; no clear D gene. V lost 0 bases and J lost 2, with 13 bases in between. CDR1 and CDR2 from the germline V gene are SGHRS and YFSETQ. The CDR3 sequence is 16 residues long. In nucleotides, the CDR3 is TGCGCCAGCAGCTTGGCCTTCGCCGTGCCCACAGATACGCAGTATTTT. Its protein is CASSLAFAVPTDTQYF.

The CDR3 sequence: CASRHRDRGFEQFF. The CDR3 DNA reads as TGCGCCAGCAGACACCGGGACAGGGGGTTTGAGCAGTTCTTC. The chain combines TRBV5-1 with TRBJ2-1; 11 bases match TRBD1. The germline CDR1 and CDR2 sequences are SGHRS and YFSETQ. CDR3 size: 14 residues. J was trimmed by 9 bases and V by 5 bases; bases with no gene match: 7.